These T cell receptor beta chains were read from a single sample in a study of T-cell memory formation after mild COVID-19. From the 5' RACE reads, TCRdb called clonotypes with MiXCR, one entry per CDR3 protein. The sample includes 550,000 to 650,000 distinct CDR3 sequences, about 18% seen only once; the top ten take about 8.6%. Source material: PBMCs or a T cell subset sorted from them (not recorded which). Receptors originate from an adult woman who had mild COVID-19 (a few samples of this study predate the infection). Cell type and time point are not known. Both conserved end residues are part of each CDR3. The order of the fields is V gene, J gene, D gene, clone size, CDR3 DNA, CDR3 protein. A D gene is named only where the DNA matches it firmly. Clone size is stated in some rows and not others, as once, few, many or a class when expanded.

TRBV12-3/TRBV12-4	TRBJ2-1	TRBD2	.	TGTGCCAGCAGACCTGGACTAGCCCCAACTGTCAATGAGCAGTTCTTC	CASRPGLAPTVNEQFF
TRBV4-2	TRBJ2-3	TRBD2	.	TGTGCCAGCAGCCAACTCCTTCCTAGCGGGGGCCGGAGCACAGATACGCAGTATTTT	CASSQLLPSGGRSTDTQYF
TRBV5-1	TRBJ1-6	TRBD1	.	TGCGCCAGCAGCTTCGGGGACAGGGATTTTTCACCCCTCCACTTT	CASSFGDRDFSPLHF
TRBV29-1	TRBJ2-7	TRBD2	.	TGCAGCGTTGAGGGACTAGCGGGAGTCGAGCAGTACTTC	CSVEGLAGVEQYF
TRBV29-1	TRBJ1-1	.	.	TGCAGCGTTGTCCCAACAGGGAACACTGAAGCTTTCTTT	CSVVPTGNTEAFF
TRBV12-3/TRBV12-4	TRBJ2-1	.	few	TGTGCCAGCAGTCACAGGAGGGCCAACAATGAGCAGTTCTTC	CASSHRRANNEQFF
TRBV4-1	TRBJ2-5	TRBD2	many	TGCGCCAGCAGCCAAGTAGCGGGGGGCCGGGGAGGGGAGACCCAGTACTTC	CASSQVAGGRGGETQYF
TRBV2	TRBJ2-1	TRBD1	few	TGTGCCAGCAAGACAGGGCATGAGCAGTTCTTC	CASKTGHEQFF
TRBV6-1	TRBJ2-7	.	.	TGTGCCAGCAGTGAAGCGTCTCCGTACGAGCAGTACTTC	CASSEASPYEQYF
TRBV5-1	TRBJ2-5	.	many	TGCGCCAGCAGCTTGGACCCAAATCAAGAGACCCAGTACTTC	CASSLDPNQETQYF
TRBV7-3	TRBJ2-3	TRBD2	few	TGTGCCAGCAGCACGACTAGCGGGAATGGGGATACGCAGTATTTT	CASSTTSGNGDTQYF
TRBV4-3	TRBJ2-5	.	few	TGCGCCAGCAGCCAAGTATATGCGGATCCGGAGACCCAGTACTTC	CASSQVYADPETQYF
TRBV12-3/TRBV12-4	TRBJ2-2	TRBD2	.	TGTGCCAGCAGTGCCGCGACTTTGCGGGGGGGCCTCGGCGGGGAGCTGTTTTTT	CASSAATLRGGLGGELFF
TRBV6-5	TRBJ2-7	.	.	TGTGCCAGCAGTTACAACCCCCCGCCGGGAGACGAGCAGTACTTC	CASSYNPPPGDEQYF
TRBV11-2	TRBJ2-7	TRBD1	.	TGTGCCAGCAGCTATAGTGACAGGGGGAAAATGGGCGAGCAGTACTTC	CASSYSDRGKMGEQYF
TRBV20-1	TRBJ2-7	TRBD1	.	TGCAGTGCTAGTGGGACAGGGTACTACGAGCAGTACTTC	CSASGTGYYEQYF
TRBV7-9	TRBJ1-2	.	.	TGTGCCAGCAGCCCCGTTATTCCCTCTAACTATGGCTACACCTTC	CASSPVIPSNYGYTF